This entry concerns a single TCR beta chain. The target antigen is unknown. Trimming left V 3 bases short and J 4 bases short, with 12 bases between. This CDR3 is 14 amino acids long. CDR1 and CDR2 (germline): WSHSY, SAAADI. The record originates from a study of T cell responses to AZD1222 COVID-19 vaccine. Study observations and caveats: Clonal diversity may have been underestimated in mostly white British donors. The reported proportion of spike-specific TCRs targeting unmutated variant regions was nearly half. With dominance at 160-218 and 743-854, vaccine-associated CD4 TCRs spanned spike.

The data were produced by immunoSEQ multiplex PCR, yet TCRdb's version contains in-frame clones alone and is incomplete. The data show some 99,000 clones, 87% seen once. The sequence was obtained from an adult in good health. Material: peripheral blood, obtained on day 0 of AZD1222 vaccination. The V call is TRBV10-2, the J call TRBJ1-2, with D possibly TRBD1 on 5 matching bases. CDR3: CASSERGAVYGYTF. The CDR3, as DNA: TGCGCCAGCAGTGAACGGGGCGCGGTCTATGGCTACACCTTC.